The 2 T cell receptor beta chains in this list originate from one sample, sequenced in a study of T cell repertoires in cytomegalovirus infection. TCRdb reanalysed the reads using MiXCR and keeps one entry per CDR3 protein. The sample contains hundreds of thousands of distinct CDR3 sequences, 15% to 20% of which appear only once. Sequencing was performed on PBMCs. Receptors originate from a human donor in good health (CMV status not recorded). Some clones in this sample may be carry-over from other donors' samples.

This clonotype turned up a few times. The chain employs TRBV29-1 and TRBJ1-1, with D perhaps TRBD1 (5 bases). Germline V gene sequence: CDR1 SQVTM, CDR2 ANQGSEA. Between the trimmed V and J ends, which lost 4 bases and 5 bases, there was a span of 8 bases. The CDR3 extends over 11 amino acids. CDR3 in amino acids: CSVVEGTEAFF. In DNA, the CDR3 is TGCAGCGTTGTGGAGGGGACTGAAGCTTTCTTT. Using reference TRBV29-1 and TRBJ1-1 for the parts outside the CDR3, the full variable domain is SAVISQKPSRDICQRGTSLTIQCQVDSQVTMMFWYRQQPGQSLTLIATANQGSEATYESGFVIDKFPISRPNLTFSTLTVSNMSPEDSSIYLCSVVEGTEAFFGQGTRLTVV.

The genes are TRBV5-1 and TRBJ2-3, with D perhaps matching TRBD1 (6 bases). CDR1 and CDR2 from the germline V gene are SGHRS and YFSETQ. There are 15 residues in the CDR3. Trimming took 3 bases from V and 0 from J, leaving 11 bases between them. CDR3 amino acids: CASSSHTGSTDTQYF. CDR3 DNA: TGCGCCAGCAGCTCACATACAGGGAGCACAGATACGCAGTATTTT.